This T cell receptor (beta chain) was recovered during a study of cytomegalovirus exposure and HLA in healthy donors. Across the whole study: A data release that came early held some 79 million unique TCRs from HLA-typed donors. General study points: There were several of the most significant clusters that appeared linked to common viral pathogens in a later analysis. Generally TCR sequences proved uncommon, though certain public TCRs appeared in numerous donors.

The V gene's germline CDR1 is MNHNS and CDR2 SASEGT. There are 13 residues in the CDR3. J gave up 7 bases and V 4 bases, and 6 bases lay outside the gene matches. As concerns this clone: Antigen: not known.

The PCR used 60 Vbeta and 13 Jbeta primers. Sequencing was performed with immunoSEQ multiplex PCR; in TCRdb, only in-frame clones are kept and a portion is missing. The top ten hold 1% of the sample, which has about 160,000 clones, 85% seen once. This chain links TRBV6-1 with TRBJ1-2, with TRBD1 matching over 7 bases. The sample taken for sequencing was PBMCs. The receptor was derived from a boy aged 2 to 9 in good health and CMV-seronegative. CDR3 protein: CASSGLQGSGYTF. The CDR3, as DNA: TGTGCCAGCAGTGGCCTACAGGGGAGTGGCTACACCTTC.